The subject of this entry is one TCR beta chain. Its antigen is currently unknown. TCRdb re-called the reads through MiXCR, storing one row per CDR3 protein. The table lists about 310,000 distinct CDR3 sequences, 20% to 25% of them singletons, with 10% to 15% in the top ten. The V gene end was trimmed by 4 bases and the J gene end by 2 bases; junction bases not matched to a gene: 18. This CDR3 has 21 amino acids. Per the germline V gene, CDR1 is LGHNA and CDR2 is YNFKEQ. The data are from a study of T cell repertoires in cytomegalovirus infection. Study-wide context: Recently identified HLA-C-restricted CMV epitopes were among the peptides used. Matching HLA type and CMV infection were both indicated by public TCR beta signatures.

Study-level points and caveats: The cumulative frequency of public TCR beta families distinguished individuals who carried CMV together with the relevant HLA. Dominant in the ex vivo response were TCR beta clonotypes restricted by HLA-C and specific for CMV.

The sample here was cultured PBMCs, taken from culture after CMV antigen stimulation. The sequence derives from a human donor in good health (CMV status not recorded). Some clones in this sample may be carry-over from other donors' samples. V gene TRBV4-2 combines with J gene TRBJ2-3, with 13 bases identical to TRBD2. The CDR3: CASSRGATSGRKRGDTDTQYF. CDR3 in DNA: TGTGCCAGCAGCCGGGGAGCGACTAGCGGGAGGAAGAGGGGGGACACAGATACGCAGTATTTT.